The TCR beta chain described here comes from a study of blood T cell repertoires in COVID-19. Study in general: Nucleic acid was either cDNA or gDNA, and it came from T cells, B-cell-depleted T cells, or PBMCs.

In germline, CDR1 is LGHDT, CDR2 YNNKEL (reference sequence). The CDR3 is 18 residues long. Trimming removed 4 bases from V and 3 bases from J; junction bases left unmatched: 13. TCRdb keeps only in-frame clones here, not all; method: immunoSEQ multiplex PCR. The data contain roughly 220,000 clones, 70% to 90% of them singletons. The source is a woman in her forties with acute COVID-19. Material: PBMCs or T cells enriched from blood (not recorded which). The rearrangement joins TRBV3-1 (or the pseudogene TRBV3-2) to TRBJ1-1; 11 bases agree with TRBD1. CDR3: CASSPELGQGAFDTEAFF. The DNA for the CDR3 is TGTGCCAGCAGCCCAGAACTTGGACAGGGGGCTTTCGACACTGAAGCTTTCTTT.